The entry that follows covers one T cell receptor (beta chain) sequence. The data derive from a study of blood T cell repertoires in COVID-19. Study details: The cDNA or gDNA used as material had been derived from T cells, B-cell-depleted T cells, or PBMCs.

Germline trimming cut 0 bases from V and 3 bases from J; bases unmatched to any gene: 4. The length of the CDR3 is 15 residues. Germline V gene lookup returns CDR1 MGHRA and CDR2 YSYEKL. Per the authors' pipeline: Nucleated cell counts were estimated from reference gene primer amplification. TCRdb's copy holds only in-frame clones and misses some; the assay was immunoSEQ multiplex PCR. V, J and clone size were drawn from that table, and D and trimming were deduced from the DNA. The data show about 150,000 clones, approximately 80% seen once. The receptor's source is a woman aged 45-60 years with acute or convalescent COVID-19. The sample comprised peripheral blood. This chain uses TRBV4-1 with TRBJ2-5, with TRBD1 matching 7 bases. CDR3 sequence reads: CASSQDGQGEETQYF. CDR3 coding DNA: TGCGCCAGCAGCCAAGATGGGCAGGGGGAAGAGACCCAGTACTTC.